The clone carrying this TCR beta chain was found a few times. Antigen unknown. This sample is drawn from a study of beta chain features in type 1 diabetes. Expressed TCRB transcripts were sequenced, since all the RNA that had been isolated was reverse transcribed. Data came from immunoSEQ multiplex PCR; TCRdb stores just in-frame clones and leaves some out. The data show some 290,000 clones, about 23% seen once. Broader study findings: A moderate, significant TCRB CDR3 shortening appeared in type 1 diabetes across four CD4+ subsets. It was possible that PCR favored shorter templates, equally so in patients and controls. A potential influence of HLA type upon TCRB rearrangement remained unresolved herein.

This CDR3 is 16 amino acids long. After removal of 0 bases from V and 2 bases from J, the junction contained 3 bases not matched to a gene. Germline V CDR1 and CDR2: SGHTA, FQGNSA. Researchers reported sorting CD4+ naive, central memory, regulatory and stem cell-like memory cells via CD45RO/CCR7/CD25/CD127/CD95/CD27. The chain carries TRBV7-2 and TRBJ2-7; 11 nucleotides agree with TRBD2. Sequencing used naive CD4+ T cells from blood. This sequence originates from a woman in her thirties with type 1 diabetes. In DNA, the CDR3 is TGTGCCAGCAGCTTAGCGCTGACTAGCGGGGCCTACGAGCAGTACTTC. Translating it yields CASSLALTSGAYEQYF.